This is a list of T cell receptor beta chains from one sample in a study of graft-versus-host responses after intestinal transplantation. Sequencing used immunoSEQ multiplex PCR; TCRdb keeps in-frame clones, though not all of them. Of about 30,000 clones in the sample, 80% were seen once. This specimen consisted of ileum tissue, obtained 98 days after intestinal transplantation. These receptors came from a human patient who received an intestinal transplant, so some T cells may come from the graft donor. CDR3s include the opening cysteine and the closing phenylalanine or tryptophan. The D gene is left open where the match is weak. Clone size is given for some rows only: seen once, a few or many times, or a class if the clone is expanded.

j_call,d_call,v_call,clone_size,cdr3_aa,cdr3_nt
TRBJ1-1,NA,TRBV21-1,NA,CASSTQGRNTEAFF,TGTGCCAGCAGCACTCAGGGTAGGAACACTGAAGCTTTCTTT
TRBJ2-1,TRBD2,TRBV7-8,NA,CASSSFAGGDNEQFF,TGTGCCAGCAGCAGCTTTGCGGGGGGGGACAATGAGCAGTTCTTC
TRBJ1-1,NA,TRBV12-5,NA,CASGPGGGNTEAFF,TGTGCTAGTGGTCCCGGAGGGGGGAACACTGAAGCTTTCTTT
TRBJ2-3,NA,TRBV7-9,few,CASSLDTLPDTQYF,TGTGCCAGCAGCCTAGACACCCTTCCAGATACGCAGTATTTT
TRBJ1-2,NA,TRBV9,NA,CASSAGSRGYGYTF,TGTGCCAGCAGCGCCGGTAGTCGGGGCTATGGCTACACCTTC
TRBJ2-1,NA,TRBV11-3,NA,CASSLEVSGPYNEQFF,TGTGCCAGCAGCTTAGAAGTTAGCGGACCTTACAATGAGCAGTTCTTC
TRBJ2-4,TRBD1,TRBV6-5,NA,CASSYGSGGAKNIQYF,TGTGCCAGCAGTTACGGTTCAGGGGGAGCCAAAAACATTCAGTACTTC
TRBJ2-7,NA,TRBV5-1,NA,CASSLEGASYEQYF,TGCGCCAGCAGCTTGGAAGGGGCTTCCTACGAGCAGTACTTC
TRBJ1-2,NA,TRBV2,NA,CASSVSGTFNYGYTF,TGTGCCAGCAGTGTTTCAGGCACGTTCAACTATGGCTACACCTTC
TRBJ1-5,TRBD1,TRBV27,once,CASSLGTGGGQPQHF,TGTGCCAGCAGTTTAGGGACAGGGGGCGGTCAGCCCCAGCATTTT
TRBJ1-5,NA,TRBV10-1,NA,CASSTDKYSNQPQHF,TGCGCCAGCAGCACTGACAAATATAGCAATCAGCCCCAGCATTTT
TRBJ1-1,NA,TRBV4-1,NA,CASSHLNTGKNTEAFF,TGCGCCAGCAGCCACCTAAACACCGGGAAGAACACTGAAGCTTTCTTT
TRBJ1-5,NA,TRBV2,NA,CASSDGSPTRLEHQPQHF,TGTGCCAGCAGTGACGGTTCCCCCACCAGATTGGAACATCAGCCCCAGCATTTT
TRBJ1-2,NA,TRBV6-6,NA,CASSYAGDGYTF,TGTGCCAGCAGTTACGCGGGGGATGGCTACACCTTC
TRBJ1-1,NA,TRBV2,NA,CASSEDRVTEAFF,TGTGCCAGCAGTGAAGACAGGGTCACTGAAGCTTTCTTT
TRBJ2-3,TRBD2,TRBV2,NA,CASSEPGTSPDTQYF,TGTGCCAGCAGTGAGCCCGGGACTAGCCCAGATACGCAGTATTTT
TRBJ1-1,NA,TRBV30,NA,CAWMVSNTEAFF,TGTGCCTGGATGGTCAGTAACACTGAAGCTTTCTTT
TRBJ2-3,TRBD1,TRBV11-2,NA,CASSSVRTGGTDTQYF,TGTGCCAGCAGCTCGGTTCGGACAGGGGGCACAGATACGCAGTATTTT
TRBJ1-6,TRBD1,TRBV4-1,few,CASSHSGTGLFSSNSPLHF,TGCGCCAGCAGCCACTCCGGGACAGGGCTTTTCTCCTCTAATTCACCCCTCCACTTT
TRBJ1-4,NA,TRBV4-2,NA,CASSQDWVERGEKLFF,TGTGCCAGCAGCCAAGATTGGGTGGAGCGAGGGGAAAAACTGTTTTTT
TRBJ2-7,TRBD1,TRBV27,NA,CASSLRGPALNPYEQYF,TGTGCCAGCAGTTTGAGGGGGCCTGCTTTGAATCCCTACGAGCAGTACTTC